The 8 T cell receptor beta chains below all came from one sample that was sequenced in a study of cytomegalovirus exposure and HLA in healthy donors. Researchers ran the PCR with 60 Vbeta and 13 Jbeta primers. Measured with immunoSEQ multiplex PCR; TCRdb has only the in-frame clones, and not every one. The table includes 200,000 to 250,000 clones, around 80% detected once. Sequenced: PBMCs. The receptors derive from a boy between 2 and 10 years old in good health and CMV-seronegative.

This clone was observed a few times. The J gene is TRBJ1-5, the V gene TRBV7-9; a weak D match, TRBD1 (6 bases). Germline V gene data show CDR1 as SEHNR and CDR2 as FQNEAQ (reference sequence). Trimming removed 4 bases at V and 0 bases at J, with 16 bases between. There are 17 residues in the CDR3. The CDR3 region has the DNA TGTGCCAGCAGCTACCTGGGACATTTCTATAGCAATCAGCCCCAGCATTTT. It specifies CASSYLGHFYSNQPQHF. The full variable domain, completed using reference TRBV7-9 and TRBJ1-5, is DTGVSQNPRHKITKRGQNVTFRCDPISEHNRLYWYRQTLGQGPEFLTYFQNEAQLEKSRLLSDRFSAERPKGSFSTLEIQRTEQGDSAMYLCASSYLGHFYSNQPQHFGDGTRLSIL.

This rearrangement joins TRBV9 to TRBJ1-1; a weak D match, TRBD1 (6 bases). CDR3 length: 15 amino acids. Germline V gene sequence: CDR1 SGDLS, CDR2 YYNGEE. V was clipped by 0 bases and J by 8 bases, with 17 bases between them. Here the CDR3 DNA reads TGTGCCAGCAGCGTAGTTCCGTCCGAGGGGGGGGAAGCTTTCTTT. Translation gives CASSVVPSEGGEAFF.

This chain joins TRBV2 and TRBJ1-3; no firm D call. The CDR3 contains 16 residues. Germline V gene lookup returns CDR1 SNHLY and CDR2 FYNNEI. V was clipped by 2 bases and J by 0 bases, with 11 bases between them. The CDR3 here is CASSESVPRSGNTIYF. The CDR3 DNA follows: TGTGCCAGCAGTGAAAGTGTGCCGCGCTCTGGAAACACCATATATTTT.

This chain joins TRBV30 and TRBJ1-1; 7 bases are a match to TRBD1. Germline V gene sequence: CDR1 GTSNPN, CDR2 SVGIG (reference sequence). The CDR3 is 18 residues long. J was trimmed by 0 bases and V by 4 bases; bases with no gene match: 17. The CDR3 DNA is TGTGCCTGGATCACGTACAGGGGCCCTTCTAACATGAACACTGAAGCTTTCTTT. It encodes CAWITYRGPSNMNTEAFF.

The CDR3 spells CSASNEEAFF. CDR3 DNA sequence: TGCAGTGCTAGTAACGAGGAAGCTTTCTTT. The J gene is TRBJ1-1, the V gene TRBV20-1; D unresolved. Trimming cost V 3 bases and J 8 bases, with 7 bases left between them. There are 10 residues in the CDR3. Germline V lookup: CDR1 DFQATT, CDR2 SNEGSKA (reference sequence).

The genes are TRBV15 and TRBJ2-2; the D gene is possibly TRBD2 (5 bases). The CDR3 extends over 15 amino acids. The germline gives CDR1 LNHNV, CDR2 YYDKDF (reference sequence). Between the trimmed V and J ends, which lost 8 bases and 6 bases, there was a span of 19 bases. CDR3 loop: CATLEEGSSSGELFF. The CDR3 DNA reads as TGTGCCACCTTGGAAGAGGGATCTAGCTCCGGGGAGCTGTTTTTT.

V gene TRBV11-3 combines with J gene TRBJ2-5; 7 nucleotides line up with TRBD2. The J segment lost 5 bases and the V segment lost 1 base, leaving 7 bases of the junction unmatched. This CDR3 region has 15 residues. Germline CDR1 reads SGHNT; CDR2 reads YENEEA. The CDR3 region is CASSLVSGVGETQYF. The DNA for the CDR3 is TGTGCCAGCAGCTTAGTAAGCGGGGTAGGGGAGACCCAGTACTTC.

The chain employs TRBV2 and TRBJ2-5; 9 bases are a match to TRBD2. The CDR3 is 16 residues long. Trimming removed 8 bases from V and 1 base from J; junction bases left unmatched: 11. Germline V lookup: CDR1 SNHLY, CDR2 FYNNEI. The CDR3 region is CASLTWERGAQETQYF. CDR3 bases: TGTGCCAGCCTGACTTGGGAGCGGGGGGCCCAAGAGACCCAGTACTTC.